A single sample is the source of the 28 T cell receptor beta chains below, sequenced in a study of cytomegalovirus exposure and HLA in healthy donors. Researchers ran the PCR with 60 Vbeta and 13 Jbeta primers. Repertoires were generated with immunoSEQ multiplex PCR, while TCRdb's copy carries only in-frame clones and drops some. The sample comprises some 150,000 clones, 65% to 80% of which are singletons, and around 7% rests with the top ten. Input material: PBMCs. The origin of the receptors is a man aged 25-45 years in good health and CMV-seronegative.

The rearrangement uses TRBV5-8 and TRBJ2-7; D might be TRBD2 (5 bases). The CDR3 totals 14 residues. The germline V gene encodes CDR1 SGHTS and CDR2 YDEGEE. V was pared by 1 base and J by 4 bases, with 12 bases between. The CDR3 loop is CASSLWVGEYEQYF. For the CDR3, the DNA is TGTGCCAGCAGCTTGTGGGTGGGAGAGTACGAGCAGTACTTC.

This chain links TRBV7-9 with TRBJ2-3; D perhaps matches TRBD2 (6 bases). With 1 base removed from V and 5 bases from J, the gap between germline ends came to 13 bases. The CDR3 spans 15 residues. Germline V lookup: CDR1 SEHNR, CDR2 FQNEAQ (reference sequence). CDR3 DNA sequence: TGTGCCAGCAGCTTAGGGCAGGCGGAGGGAGATACGCAGTATTTT. It yields the protein CASSLGQAEGDTQYF.

This sequence joins TRBV28 and TRBJ2-7, with D possibly matching TRBD1 (5 bases). Trimming pared 4 bases from V and 4 bases from J, leaving 14 bases between. Germline V CDR1 and CDR2: MDHEN, SYDVKM. CDR3 length: 14 amino acids. CDR3 in amino acids: CASSSSDRAYEQYF. In DNA, the CDR3 is TGTGCCAGCAGTTCCTCCGACAGAGCATACGAGCAGTACTTC.

The rearrangement uses TRBV25-1 and TRBJ2-7; D may be TRBD1 (6 bases). Trimming stripped 3 bases from V and 1 base from J, with 13 bases between. Per the germline V gene, CDR1 is MGHDK and CDR2 is SYGVNS. The CDR3 contains 15 residues. The CDR3 DNA reads TGTGCCAGCAGTGAGCATGGGCAGGGGTCCTACGAGCAGTACTTC. Its translation is CASSEHGQGSYEQYF.

This clone was observed a single time. The chain joins TRBV28 to TRBJ2-4, with a tentative D call TRBD1 (5 bases). Trimming removed 5 bases at V and 0 bases at J, with 11 bases between. The CDR3 length is 15 residues. The germline V gene has CDR1 MDHEN and CDR2 SYDVKM. The CDR3, as DNA: TGTGCCAGCAGTAAGACAGTTCTAGCCAAAAACATTCAGTACTTC. It is translated as CASSKTVLAKNIQYF.

This clone was observed a single time. The chain recombines TRBV7-2 with TRBJ2-7, with TRBD1 matching over 7 bases. This CDR3 comprises 15 residues. CDR1 is SGHTA, CDR2 FQGNSA, per germline. V lost 6 bases and J lost 4; bases outside the gene matches: 12. The CDR3 sequence is CASSHYRGKGYEQYF. The CDR3 DNA reads as TGTGCCAGCAGTCACTACAGGGGTAAGGGTTACGAGCAGTACTTC.

The chain uses TRBV5-1 and TRBJ2-1; 9 bases match TRBD1. V was clipped by 7 bases and J by 7 bases; unmatched bases: 6. The CDR3 totals 13 residues. Per the germline V gene, CDR1 is SGHRS and CDR2 is YFSETQ. CDR3 nucleotide sequence: TGCGCCAGCCGACAGGGGGTCGGGAATGAGCAGTTCTTC. It specifies CASRQGVGNEQFF. The whole variable domain, filled in from reference TRBV5-1 and TRBJ2-1, reads KAGVTQTPRYLIKTRGQQVTLSCSPISGHRSVSWYQQTPGQGLQFLFEYFSETQRNKGNFPGRFSGRQFSNSRSEMNVSTLELGDSALYLCASRQGVGNEQFFGPGTRLTVL.

The chain links TRBV19 to TRBJ2-2, with a tentative D call TRBD2 (6 bases). The CDR3 length is 14 residues. CDR1 and CDR2 from the germline V gene are LNHDA and SQIVND (reference sequence). The germline V and J ends were trimmed by 5 bases and 2 bases, with 9 bases remaining between them. This chain's CDR3 is CASSAGLNTGELFF. The CDR3 nucleotides read TGTGCCAGTAGTGCGGGACTTAACACCGGGGAGCTGTTTTTT.

The chain combines TRBV29-1 with TRBJ2-1; 10 nucleotides match TRBD2. V was clipped by 0 bases and J by 9 bases; unmatched bases: 5. There are 14 residues in the CDR3. Germline CDR1 is SQVTM and CDR2 is ANQGSEA. CDR3 protein: CSVEEPLAGVEQFF. In DNA, the CDR3 is TGCAGCGTTGAAGAACCCCTAGCGGGAGTTGAGCAGTTCTTC.

V gene TRBV6-5 combines with J gene TRBJ2-7, with D possibly matching TRBD1 (5 bases). CDR3 size: 12 residues. V lost 6 bases and J lost 3, with 9 bases in between. Germline-derived CDR1 and CDR2 are MNHEY and SVGAGI. CDR3 protein: CASSQGYYEQYF. The CDR3 DNA follows: TGTGCCAGCAGCCAGGGTTACTACGAGCAGTACTTC.

J is TRBJ2-6 and V is TRBV25-1; D is uncertain. Germline V gives CDR1 MGHDK, CDR2 SYGVNS. V was pared by 2 bases and J by 0 bases, with 8 bases between. CDR3 length equals 16 residues. The CDR3 sequence is CASSEARGSGANVLTF. Written as DNA, the CDR3 is TGTGCCAGCAGTGAAGCCAGAGGCTCTGGGGCCAACGTCCTGACTTTC.

The chain links TRBV28 to TRBJ1-5; 10 bases fit TRBD1. Trimming took 9 bases from V and 4 from J; bases not matched to a gene: 3. The CDR3 sequence is 13 residues long. Germline V gene sequence: CDR1 MDHEN, CDR2 SYDVKM. In nucleotides, the CDR3 is TGTGCCAGTGGGACAGGGGTAAATCAGCCCCAGCATTTT. This encodes CASGTGVNQPQHF.

This clone appeared a few times. This chain links TRBV2 with TRBJ1-2; D is unclear. V lost 5 bases and J lost 4, with 14 bases in between. Germline V gives CDR1 SNHLY, CDR2 FYNNEI. CDR3 size: 14 residues. The CDR3 DNA reads as TGTGCCAGCAGTCCGGGATCCTTAGGCTATGGCTACACCTTC. Protein sequence: CASSPGSLGYGYTF.

This rearrangement joins TRBV6-1 to TRBJ1-5; TRBD1 matches at 7 bases. CDR1 MNHNS and CDR2 SASEGT come from the germline V gene. V was pared by 6 bases and J by 5 bases, with 4 bases of the junction left unmatched. This CDR3 contains 13 residues. This CDR3 reads CASRVDRDQPQHF. In DNA form, the CDR3 reads TGTGCCAGCAGGGTAGACAGGGATCAGCCCCAGCATTTT.

The V and J genes are TRBV6-1 and TRBJ1-5, with TRBD1 identical over 7 bases. Per germline, CDR1 MNHNS and CDR2 SASEGT. CDR3 length: 14 amino acids. Trimming at V came to 5 bases and at J to 5 bases, leaving 6 bases not matched to a gene. CDR3 sequence (DNA): TGTGCCAGCAGTAACGGACAGGACTATCAGCCCCAGCATTTT. Translation: CASSNGQDYQPQHF.

V gene TRBV28 combines with J gene TRBJ2-7; TRBD1 might be the D (6 bases). This CDR3 is 13 amino acids long. V was pared by 6 bases and J by 3 bases, with 12 bases between. Germline V gene sequence: CDR1 MDHEN, CDR2 SYDVKM. CDR3 amino acids: CASRPGTHYEQYF. CDR3 bases: TGTGCCAGCAGGCCCGGGACACACTACGAGCAGTACTTC.

This sequence joins TRBV6-5 and TRBJ2-5; 9 nucleotides align to TRBD2. The germline CDR1 and CDR2 sequences are MNHEY and SVGAGI. This CDR3 spans 15 amino acids. The V gene end was trimmed by 2 bases and the J gene end by 7 bases; junction bases not matched to a gene: 8. The DNA of the CDR3 is TGTGCCAGCAGTTACGCGGCGGGAGGGCCGGGGACCCAGTACTTC. Translating it yields CASSYAAGGPGTQYF.

This clone has more than one count but fewer than ten. The chain links TRBV29-1 to TRBJ1-2, with a possible D match to TRBD1 (5 bases). Germline loops: CDR1 SQVTM, CDR2 ANQGSEA. V gave up 4 bases and J gave up 7 bases, with 13 bases separating them. The CDR3 runs 12 residues. The CDR3: CSVVGGESGYTF. In nucleotides, the CDR3 is TGCAGCGTTGTTGGAGGGGAAAGTGGCTACACCTTC.

This clone was picked up a small number of times. With a far larger clone one base away, a read error is the likely cause. Other DNA sequences from this sample encode an identical CDR3 as well. The chain couples TRBV5-4 to TRBJ1-1, with D possibly TRBD1 on 5 matching bases. The germline V and J ends were trimmed by 4 bases and 3 bases, with 19 bases remaining between them. The CDR3 runs to 16 residues. Germline CDR1 and CDR2: SGHNT and YYREEE (reference sequence). CDR3 region: CASSPRARVEDTEAFF. CDR3 coding DNA: TGTGCCAGCAGCCCAAGGGCCAGGGTAGAGGACACTGAAGCTTTCTTT.

This sequence joins TRBV21-1 and TRBJ1-2; the table calls TRBD1, which could not be checked here. TRBV21-1 is annotated as a pseudogene. This CDR3 contains 12 residues. CDR3 in DNA: TGTGCCAGCATCCAAGAAGGGGCTGGCTACACCTTC. Amino acids: CASIQEGAGYTF.

The chain links TRBV28 to TRBJ1-6; 7 bases align to TRBD1. This CDR3 contains 15 residues. CDR1 is MDHEN and CDR2 is SYDVKM in the germline V gene. V trimming: 6 bases; J trimming: 7 bases; junction bases outside the gene matches: 9. The CDR3 DNA follows: TGTGCCAGCAGCTTACCCGGGACAGTGAATTCACCCCTCCACTTT. As protein: CASSLPGTVNSPLHF. Supplemented by reference TRBV28 and TRBJ1-6, the full variable domain reads DVKVTQSSRYLVKRTGEKVFLECVQDMDHENMFWYRQDPGLGLRLIYFSYDVKMKEKGDIPEGYSVSREKKERFSLILESASTNQTSMYLCASSLPGTVNSPLHFGNGTRLTVT.

This clone has a single count. The chain uses TRBV15 and TRBJ2-1; tentatively, D is TRBD1 (6 bases). Germline V gene lookup returns CDR1 LNHNV and CDR2 YYDKDF (reference sequence). The CDR3 runs 16 residues. With 0 bases removed from V and 9 bases from J, the gap between germline ends came to 18 bases. The chain's CDR3 is CATSRDSQGFWVEQFF. Written as DNA, the CDR3 is TGTGCCACCAGCAGAGACTCACAGGGTTTCTGGGTTGAGCAGTTCTTC.

The chain recombines TRBV30 with TRBJ1-2, with D unclear. The germline V and J ends were trimmed by 2 bases and 9 bases, with 13 bases remaining between them. This CDR3 region has 12 residues. CDR1 is GTSNPN, CDR2 SVGIG, per germline (reference sequence). CDR3 sequence (DNA): TGTGCCTGGAGTACCGGGGTTTGGAGCTACACCTTC. It is translated as CAWSTGVWSYTF.

V is TRBV5-1 and J is TRBJ2-7; 9 bases are a match to TRBD1. The germline gives CDR1 SGHRS, CDR2 YFSETQ. The CDR3 sequence is 17 residues long. V lost 1 base and J lost 4; bases outside the gene matches: 12. CDR3 DNA: TGCGCCAGCAGCTTGTTGGCTCCGGGACAGGGCCAATACGAGCAGTACTTC. Its translation: CASSLLAPGQGQYEQYF. The variable domain in full, completed from reference TRBV5-1 and TRBJ2-7, reads KAGVTQTPRYLIKTRGQQVTLSCSPISGHRSVSWYQQTPGQGLQFLFEYFSETQRNKGNFPGRFSGRQFSNSRSEMNVSTLELGDSALYLCASSLLAPGQGQYEQYFGPGTRLTVT.

In DNA, the CDR3 is TGTGCCAGCAGCCAAGAGAGATACAGATCCTACGAGCAGTACTTC. Translated: CASSQERYRSYEQYF. The gene calls are TRBV4-2 and TRBJ2-7, with D uncertain. The V gene lost 0 bases and the J gene lost 1 base, with 10 bases spanning the gap. Germline CDR1 reads LGHNA; CDR2 reads YNFKEQ. The CDR3 length is 15 residues.

CDR3 residues: CASSLEGGRFYNEQFF. DNA of the CDR3: TGTGCCAGCAGCTTAGAGGGCGGGAGATTCTACAATGAGCAGTTCTTC. This rearrangement joins TRBV7-6 to TRBJ2-1, with 7 bases fitting TRBD2. The V gene's germline CDR1 is SGHVS and CDR2 FNYEAQ. Losses at the gene ends were 1 base for V and 3 bases for J; bases not matched to a gene: 6. The length of the CDR3 is 16 residues.

DNA of the CDR3: TGTGCCAGCTCACCCCGGACAGGTCCCCACGAGCAGTACTTC. This translates into CASSPRTGPHEQYF. This chain joins TRBV18 and TRBJ2-7, with 7 bases fitting TRBD1. CDR1 and CDR2 (germline): KGHSH, LQKENI. Unmatched junction bases numbered 7, after V lost 3 bases and J lost 5 bases. The CDR3 consists of 14 residues.

This sequence joins TRBV2 and TRBJ2-5, with TRBD2 matching over 9 bases. This CDR3 is built from 14 residues. The V segment lost 6 bases and the J segment 0 bases; nucleotides outside the gene matches: 2. Germline values: CDR1 SNHLY, CDR2 FYNNEI. CDR3 coding DNA: TGTGCCAGCAGACTAGCGGGCTACCAAGAGACCCAGTACTTC. Protein: CASRLAGYQETQYF.